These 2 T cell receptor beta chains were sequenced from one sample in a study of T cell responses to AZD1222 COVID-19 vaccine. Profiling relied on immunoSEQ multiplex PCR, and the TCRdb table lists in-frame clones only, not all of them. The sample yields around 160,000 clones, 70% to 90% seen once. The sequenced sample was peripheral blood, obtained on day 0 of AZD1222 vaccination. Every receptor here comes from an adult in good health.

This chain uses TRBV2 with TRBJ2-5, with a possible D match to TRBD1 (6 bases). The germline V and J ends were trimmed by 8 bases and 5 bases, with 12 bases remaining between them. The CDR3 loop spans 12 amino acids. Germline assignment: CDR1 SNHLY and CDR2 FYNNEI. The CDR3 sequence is CASWGLGETQYF. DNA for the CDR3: TGTGCCAGCTGGGGGCTGGGGGAGACCCAGTACTTC.

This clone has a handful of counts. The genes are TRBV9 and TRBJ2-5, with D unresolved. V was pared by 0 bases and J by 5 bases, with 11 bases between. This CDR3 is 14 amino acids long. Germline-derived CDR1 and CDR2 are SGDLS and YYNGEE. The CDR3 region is CASSVGSTSETQYF. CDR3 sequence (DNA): TGTGCCAGCAGCGTAGGTAGCACCTCGGAGACCCAGTACTTC. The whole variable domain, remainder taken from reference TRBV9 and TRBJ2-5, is DSGVTQTPKHLITATGQRVTLRCSPRSGDLSVYWYQQSLDQGLQFLIQYYNGEERAKGNILERFSAQQFPDLHSELNLSSLELGDSALYFCASSVGSTSETQYFGPGTRLLVL.